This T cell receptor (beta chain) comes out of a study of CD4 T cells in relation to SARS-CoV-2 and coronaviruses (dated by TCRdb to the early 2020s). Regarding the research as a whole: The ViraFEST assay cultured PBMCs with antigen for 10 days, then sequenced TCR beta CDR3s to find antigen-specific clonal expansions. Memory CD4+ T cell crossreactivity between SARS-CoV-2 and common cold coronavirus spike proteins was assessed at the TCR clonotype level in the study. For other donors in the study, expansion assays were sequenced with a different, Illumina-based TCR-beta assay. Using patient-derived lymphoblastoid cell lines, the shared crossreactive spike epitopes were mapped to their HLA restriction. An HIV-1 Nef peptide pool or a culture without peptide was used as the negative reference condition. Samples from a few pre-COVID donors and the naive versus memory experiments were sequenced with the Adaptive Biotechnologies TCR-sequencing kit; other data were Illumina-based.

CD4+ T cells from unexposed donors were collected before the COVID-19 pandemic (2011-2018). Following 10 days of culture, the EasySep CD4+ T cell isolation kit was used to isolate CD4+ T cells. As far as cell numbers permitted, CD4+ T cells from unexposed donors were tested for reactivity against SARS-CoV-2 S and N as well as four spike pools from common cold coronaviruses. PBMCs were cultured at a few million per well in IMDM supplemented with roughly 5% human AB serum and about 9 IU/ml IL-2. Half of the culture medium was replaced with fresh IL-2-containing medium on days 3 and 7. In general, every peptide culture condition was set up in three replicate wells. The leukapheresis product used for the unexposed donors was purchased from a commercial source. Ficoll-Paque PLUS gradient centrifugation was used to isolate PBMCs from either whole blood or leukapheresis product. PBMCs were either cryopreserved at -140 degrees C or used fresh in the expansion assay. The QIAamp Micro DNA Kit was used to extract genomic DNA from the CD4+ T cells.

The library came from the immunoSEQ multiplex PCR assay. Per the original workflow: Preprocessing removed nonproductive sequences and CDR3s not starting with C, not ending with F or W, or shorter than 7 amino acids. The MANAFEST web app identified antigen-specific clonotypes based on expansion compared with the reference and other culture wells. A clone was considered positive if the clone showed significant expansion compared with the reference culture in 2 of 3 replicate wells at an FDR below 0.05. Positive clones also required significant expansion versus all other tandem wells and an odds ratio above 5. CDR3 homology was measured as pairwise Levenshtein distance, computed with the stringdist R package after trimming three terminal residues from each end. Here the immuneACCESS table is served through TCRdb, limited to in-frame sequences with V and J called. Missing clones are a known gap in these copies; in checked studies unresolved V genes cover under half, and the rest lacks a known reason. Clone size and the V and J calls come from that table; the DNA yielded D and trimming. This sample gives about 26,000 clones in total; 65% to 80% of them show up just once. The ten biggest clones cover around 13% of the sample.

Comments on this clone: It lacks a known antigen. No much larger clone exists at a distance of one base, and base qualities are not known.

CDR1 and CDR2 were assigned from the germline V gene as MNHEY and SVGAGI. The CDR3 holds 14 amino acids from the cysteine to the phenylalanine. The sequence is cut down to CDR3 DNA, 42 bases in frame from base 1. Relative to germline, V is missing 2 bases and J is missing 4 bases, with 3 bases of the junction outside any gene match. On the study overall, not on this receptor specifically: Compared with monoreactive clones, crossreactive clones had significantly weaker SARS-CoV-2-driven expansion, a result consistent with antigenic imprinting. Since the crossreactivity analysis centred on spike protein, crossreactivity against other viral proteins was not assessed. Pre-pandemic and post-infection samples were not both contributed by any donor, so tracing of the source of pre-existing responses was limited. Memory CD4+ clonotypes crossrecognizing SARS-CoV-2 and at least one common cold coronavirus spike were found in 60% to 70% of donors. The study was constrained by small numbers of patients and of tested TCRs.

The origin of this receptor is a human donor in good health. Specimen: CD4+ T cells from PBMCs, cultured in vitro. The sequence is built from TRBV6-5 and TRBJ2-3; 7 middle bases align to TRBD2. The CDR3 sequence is CASSYRLAADTQYF. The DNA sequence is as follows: TGTGCCAGCAGTTACAGGCTAGCGGCAGATACGCAGTATTTT.